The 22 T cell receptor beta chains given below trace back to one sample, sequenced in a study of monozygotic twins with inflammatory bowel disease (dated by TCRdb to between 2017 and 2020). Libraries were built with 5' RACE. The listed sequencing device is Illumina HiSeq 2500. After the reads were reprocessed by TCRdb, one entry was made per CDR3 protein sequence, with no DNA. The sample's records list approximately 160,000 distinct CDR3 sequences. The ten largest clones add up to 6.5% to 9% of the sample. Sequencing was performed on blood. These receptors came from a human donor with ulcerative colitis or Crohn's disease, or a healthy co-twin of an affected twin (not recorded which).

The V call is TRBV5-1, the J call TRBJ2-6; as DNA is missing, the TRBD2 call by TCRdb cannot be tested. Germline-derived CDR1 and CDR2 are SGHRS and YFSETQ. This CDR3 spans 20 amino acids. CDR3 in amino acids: CASSLSASGTAGSGANVLTF.

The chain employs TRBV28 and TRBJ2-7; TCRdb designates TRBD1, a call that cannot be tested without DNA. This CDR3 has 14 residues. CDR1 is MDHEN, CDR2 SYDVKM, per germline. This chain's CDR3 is CASSLVDGGSEQYF.

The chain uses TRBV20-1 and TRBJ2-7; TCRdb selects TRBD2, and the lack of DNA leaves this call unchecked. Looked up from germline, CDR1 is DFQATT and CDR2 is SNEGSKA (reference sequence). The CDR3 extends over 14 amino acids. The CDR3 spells CSASFHPRPREQYF.

The CDR3 spells CASSSSGTGAATRQIQPQHF. V gene TRBV6-2 or TRBV6-3 combines with J gene TRBJ1-5; there is no DNA to check the TCRdb D call of TRBD1. Germline assignment: CDR1 MNHEY and CDR2 SVGEGT. The CDR3 covers 20 residues.

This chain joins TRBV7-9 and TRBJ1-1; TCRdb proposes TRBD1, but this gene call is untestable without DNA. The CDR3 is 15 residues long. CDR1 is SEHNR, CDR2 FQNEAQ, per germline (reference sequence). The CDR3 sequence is CASSPPGQGRGEAFF.

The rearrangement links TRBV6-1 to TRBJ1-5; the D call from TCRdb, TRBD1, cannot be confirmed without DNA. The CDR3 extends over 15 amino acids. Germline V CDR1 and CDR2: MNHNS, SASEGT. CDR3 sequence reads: CASRATGDGNQPQHF.

CDR3: CASSLAPAGTYNEQFF. This chain joins TRBV5-1 and TRBJ2-1; TCRdb gives TRBD2 as the D gene, but with no DNA this cannot be confirmed. CDR3 length: 16 residues. Germline CDR1 reads SGHRS; CDR2 reads YFSETQ.

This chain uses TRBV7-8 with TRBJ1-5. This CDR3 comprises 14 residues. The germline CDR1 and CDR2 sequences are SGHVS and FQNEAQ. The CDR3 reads CASSPNEFNQPQHF.

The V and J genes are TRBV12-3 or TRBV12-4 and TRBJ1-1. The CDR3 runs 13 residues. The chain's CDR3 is CASSLRMNTEAFF.

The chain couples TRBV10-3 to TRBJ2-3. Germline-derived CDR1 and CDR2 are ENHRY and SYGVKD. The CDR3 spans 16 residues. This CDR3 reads CAISESQLKGTDTQYF.

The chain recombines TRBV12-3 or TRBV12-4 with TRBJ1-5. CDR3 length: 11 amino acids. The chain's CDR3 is CASSLSQPQHF.

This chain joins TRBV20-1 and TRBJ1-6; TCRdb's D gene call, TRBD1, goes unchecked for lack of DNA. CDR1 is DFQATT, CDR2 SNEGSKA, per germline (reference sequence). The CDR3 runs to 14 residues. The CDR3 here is CSARGGTGASPLHF.

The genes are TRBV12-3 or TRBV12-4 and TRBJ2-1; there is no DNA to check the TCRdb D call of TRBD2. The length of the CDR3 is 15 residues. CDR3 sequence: CASTLGGGPNREQFF.

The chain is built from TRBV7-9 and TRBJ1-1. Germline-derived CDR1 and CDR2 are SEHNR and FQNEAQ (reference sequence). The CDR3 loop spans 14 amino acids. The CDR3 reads CASSLATKGTEAFF.

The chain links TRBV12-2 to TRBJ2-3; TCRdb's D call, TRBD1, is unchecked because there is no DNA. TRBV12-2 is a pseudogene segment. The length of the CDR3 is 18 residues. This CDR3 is CASRLAAWDRGWSDTQYF.

CDR3 in amino acids: CASSRGGASYNEQFF. This chain connects TRBV7-2 to TRBJ2-1; TCRdb outputs TRBD1, but without DNA this stays unchecked. CDR1 and CDR2 from the germline V gene are SGHTA and FQGNSA. CDR3 length: 15 amino acids.

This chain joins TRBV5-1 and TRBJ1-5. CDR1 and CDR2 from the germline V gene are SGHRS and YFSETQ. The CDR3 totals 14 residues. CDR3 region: CASRELRHNQPQHF.

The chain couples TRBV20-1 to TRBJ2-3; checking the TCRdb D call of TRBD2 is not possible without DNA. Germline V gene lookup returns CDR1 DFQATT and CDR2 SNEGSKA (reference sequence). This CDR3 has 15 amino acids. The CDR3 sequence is CSVLPFSGGTDTQYF.

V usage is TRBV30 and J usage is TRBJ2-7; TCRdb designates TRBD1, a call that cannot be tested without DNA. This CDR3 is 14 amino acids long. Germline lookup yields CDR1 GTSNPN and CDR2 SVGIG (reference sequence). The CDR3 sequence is CAWSPFTGTTEQYF.

The CDR3 region is CSARDPDYPSEQYF. The chain carries TRBV20-1 and TRBJ2-7. The CDR3 covers 14 residues. Germline V gene sequence: CDR1 DFQATT, CDR2 SNEGSKA (reference sequence).

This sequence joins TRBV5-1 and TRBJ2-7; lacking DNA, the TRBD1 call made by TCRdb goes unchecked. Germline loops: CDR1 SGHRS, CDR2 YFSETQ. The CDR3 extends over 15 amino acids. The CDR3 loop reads CASSLAPRQSYEQYF.

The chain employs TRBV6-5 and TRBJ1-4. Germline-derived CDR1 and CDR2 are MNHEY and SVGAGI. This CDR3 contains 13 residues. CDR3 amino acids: CASSPTVNEKLFF.